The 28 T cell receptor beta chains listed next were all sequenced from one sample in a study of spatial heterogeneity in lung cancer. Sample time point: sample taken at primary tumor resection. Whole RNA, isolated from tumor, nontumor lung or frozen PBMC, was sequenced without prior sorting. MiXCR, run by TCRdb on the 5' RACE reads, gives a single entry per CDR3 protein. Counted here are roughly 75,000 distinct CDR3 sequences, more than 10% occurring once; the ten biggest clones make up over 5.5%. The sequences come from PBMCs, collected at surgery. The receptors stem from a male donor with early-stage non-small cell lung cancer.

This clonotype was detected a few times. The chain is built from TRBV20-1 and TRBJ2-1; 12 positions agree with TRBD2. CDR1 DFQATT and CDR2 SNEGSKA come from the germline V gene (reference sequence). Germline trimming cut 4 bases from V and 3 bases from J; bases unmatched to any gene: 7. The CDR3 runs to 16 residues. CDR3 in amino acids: CSATERLAGDYNEQFF. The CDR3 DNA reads TGCAGTGCTACCGAACGACTAGCGGGGGACTACAATGAGCAGTTCTTC.

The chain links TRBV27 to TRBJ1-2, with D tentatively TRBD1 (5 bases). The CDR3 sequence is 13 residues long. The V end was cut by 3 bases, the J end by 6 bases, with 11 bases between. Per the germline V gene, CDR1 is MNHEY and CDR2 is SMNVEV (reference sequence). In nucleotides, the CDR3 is TGTGCCAGCAGTTTTTTAACAGGCCATGGCTACACCTTC. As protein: CASSFLTGHGYTF.

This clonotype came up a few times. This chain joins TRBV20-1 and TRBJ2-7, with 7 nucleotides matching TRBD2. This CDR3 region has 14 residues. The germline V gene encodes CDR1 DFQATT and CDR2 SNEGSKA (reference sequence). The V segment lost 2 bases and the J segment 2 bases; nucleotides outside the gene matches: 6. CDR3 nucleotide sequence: TGCAGTGCTAGACGGCCCACTAGCGCCTACGAGCAGTACTTC. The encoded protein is CSARRPTSAYEQYF.

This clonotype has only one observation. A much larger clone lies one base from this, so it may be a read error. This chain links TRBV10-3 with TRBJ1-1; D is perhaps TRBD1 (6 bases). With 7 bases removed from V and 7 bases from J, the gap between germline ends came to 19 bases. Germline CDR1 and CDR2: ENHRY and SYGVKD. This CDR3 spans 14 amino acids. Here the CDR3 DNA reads TGTGCCATCAAAGCGGTGACAGGCCGGATTGAAGCTTTCTTT. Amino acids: CAIKAVTGRIEAFF.

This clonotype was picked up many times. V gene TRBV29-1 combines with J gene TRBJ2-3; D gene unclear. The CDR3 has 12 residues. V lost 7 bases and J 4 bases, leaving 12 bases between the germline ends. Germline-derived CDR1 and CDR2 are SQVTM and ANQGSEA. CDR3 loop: CSGSGRPDTQYF. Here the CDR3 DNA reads TGCAGCGGGTCTGGACGGCCAGATACGCAGTATTTT.

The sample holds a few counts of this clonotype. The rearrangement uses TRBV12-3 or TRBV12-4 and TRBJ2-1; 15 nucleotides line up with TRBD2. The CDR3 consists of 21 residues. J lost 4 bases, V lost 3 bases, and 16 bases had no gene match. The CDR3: CASSLMTWTSGRVYRYNEQFF. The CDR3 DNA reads TGTGCCAGCAGTTTGATGACTTGGACTAGCGGGAGGGTGTACAGATACAATGAGCAGTTCTTC.

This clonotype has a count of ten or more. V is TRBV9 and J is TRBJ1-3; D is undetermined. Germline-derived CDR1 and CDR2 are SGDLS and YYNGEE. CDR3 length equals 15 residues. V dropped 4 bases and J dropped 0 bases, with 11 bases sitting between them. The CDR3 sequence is CASSISGNSGNTIYF. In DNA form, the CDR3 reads TGTGCCAGCAGCATCTCAGGAAACTCTGGAAACACCATATATTTT.

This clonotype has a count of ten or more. The CDR3 loop reads CASSIGLAGAYEQYF. The CDR3 nucleotides are TGTGCCAGCAGCATCGGACTAGCGGGGGCCTACGAGCAGTACTTC. The chain joins TRBV7-8 to TRBJ2-7, with TRBD2 identical over 13 bases. CDR1 is SGHVS, CDR2 FQNEAQ, per germline. This CDR3 region has 15 residues. Trimming removed 5 bases from V and 2 bases from J; junction bases left unmatched: 3. The full variable domain, its missing parts supplied by reference TRBV7-8 and TRBJ2-7, is GAGVSQSPRYKVAKRGQDVALRCDPISGHVSLFWYQQALGQGPEFLTYFQNEAQLDKSGLPSDRFFAERPEGSVSTLKIQRTQQEDSAVYLCASSIGLAGAYEQYFGPGTRLTVT.

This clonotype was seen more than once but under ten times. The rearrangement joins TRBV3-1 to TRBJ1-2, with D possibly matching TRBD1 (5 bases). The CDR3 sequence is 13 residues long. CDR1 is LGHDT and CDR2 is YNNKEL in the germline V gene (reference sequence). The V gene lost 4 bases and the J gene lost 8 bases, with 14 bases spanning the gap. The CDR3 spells CASSPPFPGGYTF. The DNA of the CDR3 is TGTGCCAGCAGCCCCCCCTTTCCAGGGGGCTACACCTTC.

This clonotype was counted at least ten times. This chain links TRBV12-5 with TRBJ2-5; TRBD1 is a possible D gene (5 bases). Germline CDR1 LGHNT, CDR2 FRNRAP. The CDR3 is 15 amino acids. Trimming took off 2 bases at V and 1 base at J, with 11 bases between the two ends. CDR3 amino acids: CASGLRGQPQETQYF. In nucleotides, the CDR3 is TGTGCTAGTGGTTTGAGGGGCCAGCCCCAAGAGACCCAGTACTTC.

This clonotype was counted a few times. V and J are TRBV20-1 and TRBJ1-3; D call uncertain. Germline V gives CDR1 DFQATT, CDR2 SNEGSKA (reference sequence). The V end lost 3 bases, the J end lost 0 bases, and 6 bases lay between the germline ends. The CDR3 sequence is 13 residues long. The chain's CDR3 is CSASLDSGNTIYF. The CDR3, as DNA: TGCAGTGCTAGCCTGGACTCTGGAAACACCATATATTTT.

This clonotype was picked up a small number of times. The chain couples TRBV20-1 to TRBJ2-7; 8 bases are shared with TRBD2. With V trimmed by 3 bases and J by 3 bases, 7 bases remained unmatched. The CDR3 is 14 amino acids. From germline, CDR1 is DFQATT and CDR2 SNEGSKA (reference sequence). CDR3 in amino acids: CSASMVAGIYEQYF. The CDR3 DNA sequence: TGCAGTGCTAGTATGGTAGCGGGGATCTACGAGCAGTACTTC.

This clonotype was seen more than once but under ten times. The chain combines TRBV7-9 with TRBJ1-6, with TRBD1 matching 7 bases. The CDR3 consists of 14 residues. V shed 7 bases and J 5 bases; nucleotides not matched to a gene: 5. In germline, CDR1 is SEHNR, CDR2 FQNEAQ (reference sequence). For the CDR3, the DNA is TGTGCCAGCACGGCCGGGACAGATAATTCACCCCTCCACTTT. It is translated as CASTAGTDNSPLHF.

The CDR3 here is CASSTFIGGIQYF. The DNA for the CDR3 is TGTGCCAGCAGCACCTTCATTGGGGGCATTCAGTACTTC. The rearrangement uses TRBV7-9 and TRBJ2-4, with D possibly being TRBD1 or TRBD2 (5 bases each). This CDR3 region has 13 residues. The ends were cut back, 5 bases at V and 9 bases at J, with 14 bases in the middle. Germline V gene lookup returns CDR1 SEHNR and CDR2 FQNEAQ (reference sequence).

The CDR3 loop reads CASSYTGDYEQYF. The CDR3 DNA reads as TGTGCCAGCAGTTACACGGGAGACTACGAGCAGTACTTC. The rearrangement uses TRBV6-6 and TRBJ2-7, with D possibly TRBD2 on 6 matching bases. The V gene lost 2 bases and the J gene lost 3 bases, with 8 bases spanning the gap. Per the germline V gene, CDR1 is MNHNY and CDR2 is SVGAGI (reference sequence). The length of the CDR3 is 13 residues.

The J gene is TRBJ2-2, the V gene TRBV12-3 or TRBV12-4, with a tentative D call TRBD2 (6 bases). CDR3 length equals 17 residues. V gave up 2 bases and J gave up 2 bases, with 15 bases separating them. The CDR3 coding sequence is TGTGCCAGCAGTTTAACGCTAGGGCGGGACAACACCGGGGAGCTGTTTTTT. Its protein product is CASSLTLGRDNTGELFF.

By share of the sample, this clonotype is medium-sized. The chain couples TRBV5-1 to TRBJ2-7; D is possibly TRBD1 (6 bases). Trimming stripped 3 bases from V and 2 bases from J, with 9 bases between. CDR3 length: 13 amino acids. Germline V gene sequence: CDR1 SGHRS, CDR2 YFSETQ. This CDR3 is CASSWDKAYEQYF. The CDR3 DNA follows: TGCGCCAGCAGCTGGGACAAGGCCTACGAGCAGTACTTC.

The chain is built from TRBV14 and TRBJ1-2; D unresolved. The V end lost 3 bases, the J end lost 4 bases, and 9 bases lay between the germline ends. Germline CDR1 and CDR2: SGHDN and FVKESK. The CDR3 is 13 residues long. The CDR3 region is CASSHDVVYGYTF. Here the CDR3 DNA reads TGTGCCAGCAGCCACGACGTGGTCTATGGCTACACCTTC. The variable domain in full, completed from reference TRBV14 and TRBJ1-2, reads EAGVTQFPSHSVIEKGQTVTLRCDPISGHDNLYWYRRVMGKEIKFLLHFVKESKQDESGMPNNRFLAERTGGTYSTLKVQPAELEDSGVYFCASSHDVVYGYTFGSGTRLTVV.

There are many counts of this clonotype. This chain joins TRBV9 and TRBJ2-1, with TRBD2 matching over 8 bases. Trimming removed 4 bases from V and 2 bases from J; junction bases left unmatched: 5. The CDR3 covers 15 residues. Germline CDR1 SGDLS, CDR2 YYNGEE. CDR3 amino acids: CASSRTSGTYNEQFF. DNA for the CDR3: TGTGCCAGCAGCCGTACTAGCGGAACCTACAATGAGCAGTTCTTC.

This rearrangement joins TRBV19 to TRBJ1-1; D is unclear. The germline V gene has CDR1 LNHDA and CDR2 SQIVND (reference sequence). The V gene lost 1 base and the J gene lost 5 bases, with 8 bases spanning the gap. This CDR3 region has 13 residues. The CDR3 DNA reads TGTGCCAGTAGTATAGGATACAGAACTGAAGCTTTCTTT. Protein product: CASSIGYRTEAFF.

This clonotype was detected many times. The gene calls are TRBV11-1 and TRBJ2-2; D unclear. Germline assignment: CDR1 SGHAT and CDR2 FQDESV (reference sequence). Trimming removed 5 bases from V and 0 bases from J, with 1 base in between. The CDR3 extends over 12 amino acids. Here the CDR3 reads CASSTNTGELFF. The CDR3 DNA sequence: TGTGCCAGCAGCACGAACACCGGGGAGCTGTTTTTT.

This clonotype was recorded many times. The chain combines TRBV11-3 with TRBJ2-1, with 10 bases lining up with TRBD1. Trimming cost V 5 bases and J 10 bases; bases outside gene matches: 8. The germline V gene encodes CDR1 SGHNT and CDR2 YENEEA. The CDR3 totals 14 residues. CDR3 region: CASSAGQGSMEQFF. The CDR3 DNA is TGTGCCAGCAGCGCGGGACAGGGGTCCATGGAGCAGTTCTTC.

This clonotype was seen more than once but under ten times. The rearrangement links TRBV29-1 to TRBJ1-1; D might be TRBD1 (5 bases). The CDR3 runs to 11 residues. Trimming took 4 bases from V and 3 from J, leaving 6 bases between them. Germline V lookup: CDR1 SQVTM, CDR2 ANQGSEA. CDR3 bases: TGCAGCGTTGGGACATACACTGAAGCTTTCTTT. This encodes CSVGTYTEAFF. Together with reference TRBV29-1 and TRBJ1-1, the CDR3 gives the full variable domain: SAVISQKPSRDICQRGTSLTIQCQVDSQVTMMFWYRQQPGQSLTLIATANQGSEATYESGFVIDKFPISRPNLTFSTLTVSNMSPEDSSIYLCSVGTYTEAFFGQGTRLTVV.

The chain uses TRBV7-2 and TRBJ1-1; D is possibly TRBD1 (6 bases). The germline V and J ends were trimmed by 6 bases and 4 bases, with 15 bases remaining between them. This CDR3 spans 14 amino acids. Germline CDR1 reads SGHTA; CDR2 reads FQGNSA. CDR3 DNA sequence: TGTGCCAGCAGACCCCCCGGACAGACCACTGAAGCTTTCTTT. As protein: CASRPPGQTTEAFF.

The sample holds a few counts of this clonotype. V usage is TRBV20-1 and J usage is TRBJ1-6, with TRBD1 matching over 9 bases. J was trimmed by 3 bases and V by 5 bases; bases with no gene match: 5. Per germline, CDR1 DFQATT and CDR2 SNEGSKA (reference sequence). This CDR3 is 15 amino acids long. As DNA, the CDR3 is TGCAGTGCTCCGGACAGGGGCCTCTATAATTCACCCCTCCACTTT. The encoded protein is CSAPDRGLYNSPLHF.

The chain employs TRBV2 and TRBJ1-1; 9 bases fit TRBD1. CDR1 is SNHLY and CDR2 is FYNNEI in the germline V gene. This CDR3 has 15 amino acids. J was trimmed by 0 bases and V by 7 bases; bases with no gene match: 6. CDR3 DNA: TGTGCCAGCAATCCCGGGACAGGGATGAACACTGAAGCTTTCTTT. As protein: CASNPGTGMNTEAFF.

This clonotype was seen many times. The CDR3 DNA is TGTGCCAGTACTCCCCGGGGTACGCCCTTCTCCTACGAGCAGTACTTC. As protein: CASTPRGTPFSYEQYF. This sequence joins TRBV19 and TRBJ2-7; weak D call: TRBD2 (5 bases). V was shortened by 7 bases and J by 0 bases, with 19 bases between the two germline ends. The CDR3 covers 16 residues. In germline, CDR1 is LNHDA, CDR2 SQIVND (reference sequence). The whole variable domain, remainder taken from reference TRBV19 and TRBJ2-7, is DGGITQSPKYLFRKEGQNVTLSCEQNLNHDAMYWYRQDPGQGLRLIYYSQIVNDFQKGDIAEGYSVSREKKESFPLTVTSAQKNPTAFYLCASTPRGTPFSYEQYFGPGTRLTVT.

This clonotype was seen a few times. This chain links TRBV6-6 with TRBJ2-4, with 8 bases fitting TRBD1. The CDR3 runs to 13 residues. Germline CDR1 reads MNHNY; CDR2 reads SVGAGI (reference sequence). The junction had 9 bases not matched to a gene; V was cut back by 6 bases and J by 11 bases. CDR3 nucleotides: TGTGCCAGCAGCCCCGGGACAGGCTCAGTTCAGTACTTC. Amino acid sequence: CASSPGTGSVQYF.